This entry lists 32 T cell receptor beta chains sequenced from one sample in a study of Ad26.COV2.S vaccination and SARS-CoV-2 variants. The table came from immunoSEQ multiplex PCR; TCRdb's copy has only in-frame clones and leaves some out. The table has about 390,000 clones, 80% to 90% seen once; the top ten hold 3.5%. Treatment meaning: some 20 received Ad26.COV2.S at low or high dose, single or two shots; several received placebo; per-sample allocation not given. The investigators took samples on day 63 after the first vaccine or placebo injection. The sequences come from peripheral blood, collected in a trial of Ad26.COV2.S vaccine versus placebo. The receptors come from a person between 18 and 60 years old who received the Ad26.COV2.S COVID-19 vaccine or a placebo.

This chain uses TRBV7-2 with TRBJ2-1; 7 positions agree with TRBD2. The CDR3 is 16 residues long. From germline, CDR1 is SGHTA and CDR2 FQGNSA. V lost 4 bases to trimming and J lost 7 bases; unmatched junction nucleotides: 13. The CDR3 loop reads CASSSNWGGFGNEQFF. The CDR3 nucleotides read TGTGCCAGCAGCTCGAACTGGGGGGGGTTTGGGAATGAGCAGTTCTTC.

The chain uses TRBV2 and TRBJ2-1; D gene ambiguous. Germline V CDR1 and CDR2: SNHLY, FYNNEI. Trimming cost V 2 bases and J 3 bases, with 8 bases left between them. The CDR3 runs to 14 residues. The CDR3 bases are TGTGCCAGCAGTGAACAGTTAGTCTACAATGAGCAGTTCTTC. Its protein is CASSEQLVYNEQFF.

The rearrangement uses TRBV4-2 and TRBJ2-5; weak D call: TRBD2 (7 bases). V lost 4 bases and J 2 bases, leaving 17 bases between the germline ends. The CDR3 consists of 16 residues. Germline lookup yields CDR1 LGHNA and CDR2 YNFKEQ. DNA for the CDR3: TGTGCCAGCAGCCGGACGTTAGGGGGGGGTCAAGAGACCCAGTACTTC. Its translation: CASSRTLGGGQETQYF.

This rearrangement joins TRBV4-1 to TRBJ2-2; D is unresolved. V was pared by 0 bases and J by 1 base, with 15 bases between. Germline-derived CDR1 and CDR2 are MGHRA and YSYEKL. CDR3 size: 18 residues. In DNA, the CDR3 is TGCGCCAGCAGCCAAGATAGAGAACGGATCCGGAACACCGGGGAGCTGTTTTTT. It encodes CASSQDRERIRNTGELFF.

This clone appeared a single time. V usage is TRBV6-5 and J usage is TRBJ2-3; possible D gene TRBD2, 5 bases. V was cut by 4 bases and J by 4 bases, with 9 bases left in between. The length of the CDR3 is 13 residues. The germline CDR1 and CDR2 sequences are MNHEY and SVGAGI. In DNA form, the CDR3 reads TGTGCCAGCAGTTGGCTGGAGGCAGATACGCAGTATTTT. Translating it yields CASSWLEADTQYF.

There are a few counts of this clone. V usage is TRBV7-8 and J usage is TRBJ1-5; D not certain. Germline CDR1 reads SGHVS; CDR2 reads FQNEAQ. Trimming shortened V by 2 bases and J by 0 bases, and 11 bases separated the two germline ends. There are 16 residues in the CDR3. CDR3 nucleotide sequence: TGTGCCAGCAGCTTATTCGTGTTCTATAGCAATCAGCCCCAGCATTTT. This gives the protein CASSLFVFYSNQPQHF.

The J gene is TRBJ2-6, the V gene TRBV7-8; 7 positions match TRBD1. The length of the CDR3 is 15 residues. CDR1 is SGHVS and CDR2 is FQNEAQ in the germline V gene. The ends lost 6 bases at V and 4 bases at J; junction bases unmatched: 6. CDR3 residues: CASRTTGAGANVLTF. The CDR3 nucleotides are TGTGCCAGCAGGACAACAGGGGCAGGGGCCAACGTCCTGACTTTC.

The chain combines TRBV4-2 with TRBJ2-7; 9 nucleotides agree with TRBD1. This CDR3 contains 15 residues. The ends lost 4 bases at V and 5 bases at J; junction bases unmatched: 9. In germline, CDR1 is LGHNA, CDR2 YNFKEQ. DNA of the CDR3: TGTGCCAGCAGCCCTCCGGGACAGGGATCGAACGAGCAGTACTTC. This translates into CASSPPGQGSNEQYF.

The chain has TRBV18 and TRBJ2-4; TRBD1 is a possible D gene (5 bases). The CDR3 spans 16 residues. Per the germline V gene, CDR1 is KGHSH and CDR2 is LQKENI. V lost 4 bases and J lost 3, with 16 bases in between. This chain's CDR3 is CASSRLSGFGKNIQYF. The CDR3 DNA reads TGTGCCAGCTCACGATTATCAGGGTTTGGCAAAAACATTCAGTACTTC. The variable domain in full, completed from reference TRBV18 and TRBJ2-4, reads NAGVMQNPRHLVRRRGQEARLRCSPMKGHSHVYWYRQLPEEGLKFMVYLQKENIIDESGMPKERFSAEFPKEGPSILRIQQVVRGDSAAYFCASSRLSGFGKNIQYFGAGTRLSVL.

This chain connects TRBV12-3 or TRBV12-4 to TRBJ2-7; D may be TRBD2 (5 bases). The CDR3 has 13 residues. V was trimmed by 4 bases and J by 7 bases, leaving 14 bases between them. The DNA for the CDR3 is TGTGCCAGCAGTTATGGCTCCCCGGGAGAGCAGTACTTC. Its translation is CASSYGSPGEQYF.

The chain couples TRBV5-1 to TRBJ2-7; the D is unclear. CDR3 length equals 15 residues. Germline CDR1 reads SGHRS; CDR2 reads YFSETQ. Trimming removed 0 bases at V and 2 bases at J, with 12 bases between. DNA of the CDR3: TGCGCCAGCAGCTTGGGTCCCTCTGGGGCCTACGAGCAGTACTTC. It yields the protein CASSLGPSGAYEQYF.

The genes are TRBV25-1 and TRBJ1-1; 9 nucleotides match TRBD1. The germline gives CDR1 MGHDK, CDR2 SYGVNS. Unmatched junction bases numbered 9, after V lost 4 bases and J lost 3 bases. The CDR3 consists of 16 residues. The CDR3 DNA sequence: TGTGCCAGCAGTGGTACAGGGGGCTACCCATACACTGAAGCTTTCTTT. It encodes CASSGTGGYPYTEAFF.

CDR3 sequence reads: CASSSPGLPGGRINEQFF. CDR3 nucleotide sequence: TGTGCCAGCAGCTCACCCGGACTACCCGGGGGGCGCATTAATGAGCAGTTCTTC. This chain uses TRBV9 with TRBJ2-1; tentatively, D is TRBD2 (7 bases). Trimming stripped 4 bases from V and 7 bases from J, with 27 bases between. CDR1 is SGDLS and CDR2 is YYNGEE in the germline V gene. The CDR3 consists of 18 residues. Full variable domain (remainder filled in from reference TRBV9 and TRBJ2-1): DSGVTQTPKHLITATGQRVTLRCSPRSGDLSVYWYQQSLDQGLQFLIQYYNGEERAKGNILERFSAQQFPDLHSELNLSSLELGDSALYFCASSSPGLPGGRINEQFFGPGTRLTVL.

The chain couples TRBV4-1 to TRBJ1-4; D may be TRBD1 (6 bases). The V gene's germline CDR1 is MGHRA and CDR2 YSYEKL. V was clipped by 0 bases and J by 10 bases, with 12 bases between them. CDR3 length equals 14 residues. The CDR3 protein is CASSQEGGRGKLFF. The CDR3 coding sequence is TGCGCCAGCAGCCAAGAAGGGGGTCGGGGAAAACTGTTTTTT.

This chain links TRBV4-3 with TRBJ1-1; 7 bases are shared with TRBD1. J was trimmed by 4 bases and V by 2 bases; bases with no gene match: 4. Germline V lookup: CDR1 LGHNA, CDR2 YSLEER. The CDR3 contains 14 residues. CDR3 loop: CASSQMRGLTEAFF. The CDR3 bases are TGCGCCAGCAGCCAAATGAGGGGGCTCACTGAAGCTTTCTTT.

V is TRBV6-1 and J is TRBJ1-2; D not certain. This CDR3 comprises 12 residues. Trimming pared 1 base from V and 4 bases from J, leaving 4 bases between. Germline V CDR1 and CDR2: MNHNS, SASEGT. The CDR3 sequence is CASSEVGYGYTF. The CDR3 region has the DNA TGTGCCAGCAGTGAAGTAGGCTATGGCTACACCTTC.

The chain links TRBV10-2 to TRBJ2-6; weak D call: TRBD2 (6 bases). Trimming stripped 6 bases from V and 2 bases from J, with 14 bases between. The germline gives CDR1 WSHSY, CDR2 SAAADI. The CDR3 extends over 16 amino acids. This CDR3 reads CASREGPMAGANVLTF. The CDR3 DNA follows: TGCGCCAGCAGGGAGGGTCCGATGGCTGGGGCCAACGTCCTGACTTTC.

CDR3 residues: CAISVGTENEQFF. The CDR3, as DNA: TGTGCCATCAGTGTCGGGACAGAGAATGAGCAGTTCTTC. The chain has TRBV10-3 and TRBJ2-1; 7 bases agree with TRBD1. The CDR3 spans 13 residues. Losses at the gene ends were 4 bases for V and 7 bases for J; bases not matched to a gene: 4. Germline V gene data show CDR1 as ENHRY and CDR2 as SYGVKD.

This clone was observed a handful of times. Other DNA sequences in this sample translate to the same CDR3. The chain links TRBV3-1 (or the pseudogene TRBV3-2) to TRBJ2-3; 14 nucleotides align to TRBD2. V gave up 4 bases and J gave up 0 bases; unmatched junction bases: 0. Germline CDR1 is LGHDT and CDR2 is YNNKEL (reference sequence). The CDR3 length is 16 residues. The CDR3 loop is CASSRTSGGSTDTQYF. As DNA, the CDR3 is TGTGCCAGCAGCCGGACTAGCGGGGGGAGCACAGATACGCAGTATTTT.

The chain carries TRBV11-3 and TRBJ2-3, with TRBD2 identical over 8 bases. The V segment lost 1 base and the J segment 4 bases; nucleotides outside the gene matches: 4. Germline V gene sequence: CDR1 SGHNT, CDR2 YENEEA. This CDR3 has 15 amino acids. The DNA of the CDR3 is TGTGCCAGCAGCTTAGGAGGGACTAGGGCAGATACGCAGTATTTT. Encoded protein: CASSLGGTRADTQYF.

This rearrangement joins TRBV5-4 to TRBJ1-6; 8 positions match TRBD1. The CDR3 has 14 amino acids. The germline gives CDR1 SGHNT, CDR2 YYREEE (reference sequence). J lost 16 bases, V lost 7 bases, and 16 bases had no gene match. The CDR3 nucleotides read TGTGCCAGCCGATCTATGGGCACAGGGGGACAACTCCACTTT. Amino acid sequence: CASRSMGTGGQLHF.

The genes are TRBV3-1 (or the pseudogene TRBV3-2) and TRBJ1-1; D is possibly TRBD1 (5 bases). Germline V lookup: CDR1 LGHDT, CDR2 YNNKEL (reference sequence). The CDR3 contains 16 residues. V was trimmed by 3 bases and J by 4 bases, leaving 18 bases between them. CDR3 residues: CASSQGLQATGTEAFF. CDR3 nucleotides: TGTGCCAGCAGCCAGGGATTACAGGCCACAGGCACTGAAGCTTTCTTT.

This sequence joins TRBV15 and TRBJ1-6; D call uncertain. CDR3 length: 15 residues. The V gene's germline CDR1 is LNHNV and CDR2 YYDKDF (reference sequence). With 0 bases removed from V and 9 bases from J, the gap between germline ends came to 12 bases. The CDR3 here is CATSRDSGRTSPLHF. The CDR3 nucleotides are TGTGCCACCAGCAGAGATAGCGGGAGAACTTCACCCCTCCACTTT.

V usage is TRBV6-5 and J usage is TRBJ1-1; D is unclear. V was clipped by 4 bases and J by 1 base, with 13 bases between them. The CDR3 covers 15 residues. CDR1 and CDR2 from the germline V gene are MNHEY and SVGAGI. The CDR3 DNA reads as TGTGCCAGCAGTTCCCACCTCGAGGAGAACACTGAAGCTTTCTTT. This encodes CASSSHLEENTEAFF.

The chain combines TRBV11-2 with TRBJ1-1; D remains unclear. Trimming removed 5 bases at V and 2 bases at J, with 9 bases between. Germline V gene data show CDR1 as SGHAT and CDR2 as FQNNGV. The CDR3 is 13 residues long. CDR3 DNA: TGTGCCAGCAGCACTGAGTACAACACTGAAGCTTTCTTT. Translating it yields CASSTEYNTEAFF.

V and J are TRBV30 and TRBJ2-5; 7 positions match TRBD1. The CDR3 is 13 amino acids. CDR1 is GTSNPN and CDR2 is SVGIG in the germline V gene (reference sequence). V shed 2 bases, J shed 5 bases, and the junction held 5 bases outside the gene matches. The CDR3 DNA reads TGTGCCTGGAGTAAGGGACAGCGGGAGACCCAGTACTTC. Its translation is CAWSKGQRETQYF.

The table lists this clone with a count of one. The chain combines TRBV20-1 with TRBJ2-7; no firm D call. Looked up from germline, CDR1 is DFQATT and CDR2 is SNEGSKA (reference sequence). The CDR3 totals 10 residues. V was cut by 4 bases and J by 3 bases, with 4 bases left in between. The CDR3 DNA sequence: TGCAGTGCTAACCGCTACGAGCAGTACTTC. It translates to CSANRYEQYF.

This chain joins TRBV10-3 and TRBJ1-2; 9 bases line up with TRBD1. The CDR3 runs to 15 residues. CDR1 is ENHRY and CDR2 is SYGVKD in the germline V gene. With V trimmed by 7 bases and J by 2 bases, 8 bases remained unmatched. The DNA for the CDR3 is TGTGCCATCAATGACAGGGGGAATGGGAACTATGGCTACACCTTC. Its protein is CAINDRGNGNYGYTF.

This sequence joins TRBV30 and TRBJ1-1, with 7 bases lining up with TRBD1. The CDR3 is 13 amino acids. Germline V gene data show CDR1 as GTSNPN and CDR2 as SVGIG (reference sequence). Unmatched junction bases numbered 6, after V lost 3 bases and J lost 5 bases. This CDR3 reads CAWRTGVWTEAFF. The CDR3 DNA reads as TGTGCCTGGAGAACAGGGGTATGGACTGAAGCTTTCTTT.

The gene calls are TRBV5-1 and TRBJ1-6; unclear D gene. The CDR3 runs 12 residues. V shed 5 bases and J shed 10 bases, with 10 bases lying between them. Germline loops: CDR1 SGHRS, CDR2 YFSETQ. Here the CDR3 reads CASRSAWSPLHF. The CDR3 DNA is TGCGCCAGCAGATCCGCGTGGTCACCCCTCCACTTT.

CDR3 amino acids: CASSPQGNYGYTF. CDR3 nucleotide sequence: TGTGCCAGCAGCCCCCAGGGTAACTATGGCTACACCTTC. The genes are TRBV7-9 and TRBJ1-2; D possibly corresponds to TRBD1 (5 bases). V was clipped by 5 bases and J by 1 base, with 8 bases between them. The germline gives CDR1 SEHNR, CDR2 FQNEAQ (reference sequence). The CDR3 consists of 13 residues.

This clone was recorded many times. This sequence joins TRBV5-4 and TRBJ1-4; perhaps TRBD1 as D (5 bases). Germline CDR1 SGHNT, CDR2 YYREEE (reference sequence). Deletions cut 4 bases from V and 5 bases from J, with 12 bases between. CDR3 length: 14 amino acids. The CDR3 DNA is TGTGCCAGCAGCAGACAGTCTGAAAATGAAAAACTGTTTTTT. It codes for CASSRQSENEKLFF. Filled out from reference TRBV5-4 and TRBJ1-4, the complete variable domain reads ETGVTQSPTHLIKTRGQQVTLRCSSQSGHNTVSWYQQALGQGPQFIFQYYREEENGRGNFPPRFSGLQFPNYSSELNVNALELDDSALYLCASSRQSENEKLFFGSGTQLSVL.